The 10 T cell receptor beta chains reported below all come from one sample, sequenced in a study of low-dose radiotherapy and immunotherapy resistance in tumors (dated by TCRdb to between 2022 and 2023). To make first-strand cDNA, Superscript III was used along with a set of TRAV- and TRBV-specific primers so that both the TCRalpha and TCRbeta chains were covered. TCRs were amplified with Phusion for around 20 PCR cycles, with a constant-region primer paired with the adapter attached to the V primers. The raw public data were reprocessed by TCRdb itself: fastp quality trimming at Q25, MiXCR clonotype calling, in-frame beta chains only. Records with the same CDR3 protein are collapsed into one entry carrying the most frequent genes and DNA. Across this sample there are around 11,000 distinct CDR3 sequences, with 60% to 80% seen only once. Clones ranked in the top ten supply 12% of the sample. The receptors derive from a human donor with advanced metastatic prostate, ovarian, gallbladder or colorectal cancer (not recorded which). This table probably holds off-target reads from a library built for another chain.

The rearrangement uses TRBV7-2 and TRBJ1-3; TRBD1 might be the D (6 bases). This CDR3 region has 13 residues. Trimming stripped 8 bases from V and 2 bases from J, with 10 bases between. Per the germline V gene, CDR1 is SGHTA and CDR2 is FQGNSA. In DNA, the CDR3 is TGTGCCAGCGGGAGGGGGACTGGAAACACCATATATTTT. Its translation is CASGRGTGNTIYF.

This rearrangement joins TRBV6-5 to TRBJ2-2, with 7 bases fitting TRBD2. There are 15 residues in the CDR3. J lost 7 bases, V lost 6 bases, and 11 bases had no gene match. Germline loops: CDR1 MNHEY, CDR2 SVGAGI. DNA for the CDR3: TGTGCCAGCAGCAGTTCGTTGACTAGCCGCGGGGAGCTGTTTTTT. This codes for CASSSSLTSRGELFF.

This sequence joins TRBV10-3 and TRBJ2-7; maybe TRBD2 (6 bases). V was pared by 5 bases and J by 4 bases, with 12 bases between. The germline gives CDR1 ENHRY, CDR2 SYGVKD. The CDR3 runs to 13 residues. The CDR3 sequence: CAISKGTFYEQYF. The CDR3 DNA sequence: TGTGCCATCAGTAAGGGGACTTTTTACGAGCAGTACTTC.

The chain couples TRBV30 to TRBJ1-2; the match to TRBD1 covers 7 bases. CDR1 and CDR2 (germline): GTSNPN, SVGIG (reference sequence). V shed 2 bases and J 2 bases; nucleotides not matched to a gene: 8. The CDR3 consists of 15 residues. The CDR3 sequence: CAWSSNRGPNYGYTF. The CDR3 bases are TGTGCCTGGAGTTCAAACAGGGGTCCGAACTATGGCTACACCTTC.

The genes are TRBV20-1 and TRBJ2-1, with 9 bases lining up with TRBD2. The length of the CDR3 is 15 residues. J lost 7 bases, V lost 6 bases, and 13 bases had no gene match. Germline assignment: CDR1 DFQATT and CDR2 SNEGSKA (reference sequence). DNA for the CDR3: TGCAGTGCAATCCAATCTGCGGGAGGGCCGAATGAGCAGTTCTTC. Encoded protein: CSAIQSAGGPNEQFF.

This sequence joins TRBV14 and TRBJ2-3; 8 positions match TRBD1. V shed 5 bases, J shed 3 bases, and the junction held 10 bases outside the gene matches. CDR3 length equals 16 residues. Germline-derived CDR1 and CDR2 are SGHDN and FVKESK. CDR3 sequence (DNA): TGTGCCAGCAGCGACGGAAGCAGGGGGCGGACAGATACGCAGTATTTT. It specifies CASSDGSRGRTDTQYF. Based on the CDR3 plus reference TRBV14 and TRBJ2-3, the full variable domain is EAGVTQFPSHSVIEKGQTVTLRCDPISGHDNLYWYRRVMGKEIKFLLHFVKESKQDESGMPNNRFLAERTGGTYSTLKVQPAELEDSGVYFCASSDGSRGRTDTQYFGPGTRLTVL.

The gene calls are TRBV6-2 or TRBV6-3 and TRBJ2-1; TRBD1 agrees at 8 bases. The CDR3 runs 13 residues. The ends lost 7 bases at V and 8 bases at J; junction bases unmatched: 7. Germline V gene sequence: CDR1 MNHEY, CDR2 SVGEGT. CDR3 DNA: TGTGCCAGCACCTTTCAGGGGGCTGATGAGCAGTTCTTC. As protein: CASTFQGADEQFF.

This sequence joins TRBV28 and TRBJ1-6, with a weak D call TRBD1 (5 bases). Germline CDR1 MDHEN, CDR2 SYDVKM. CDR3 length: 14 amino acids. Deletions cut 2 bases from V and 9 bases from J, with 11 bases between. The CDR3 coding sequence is TGTGCCAGCAGTTTAAACAGGCGCGGTTCACCCCTCCACTTT. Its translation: CASSLNRRGSPLHF.

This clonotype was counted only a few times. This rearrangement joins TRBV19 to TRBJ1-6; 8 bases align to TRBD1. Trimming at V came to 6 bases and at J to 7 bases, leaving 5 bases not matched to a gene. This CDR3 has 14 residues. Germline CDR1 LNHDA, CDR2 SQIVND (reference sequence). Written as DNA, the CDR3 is TGTGCCAGTAGCCGACAGGGGAACAATTCACCCCTCCACTTT. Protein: CASSRQGNNSPLHF.

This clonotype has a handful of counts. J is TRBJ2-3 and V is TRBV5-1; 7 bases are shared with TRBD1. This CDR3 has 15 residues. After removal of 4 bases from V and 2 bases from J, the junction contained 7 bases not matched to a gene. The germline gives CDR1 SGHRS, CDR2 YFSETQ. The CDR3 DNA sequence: TGCGCCAGCAGCGAGGCCGGGACAGCCACAGATACGCAGTATTTT. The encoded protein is CASSEAGTATDTQYF.